This entry lists 23 T cell receptor beta chains sequenced from one sample in a study of blood T cell repertoires in COVID-19. Profiling relied on immunoSEQ multiplex PCR, and the TCRdb table lists in-frame clones only, not all of them. The sample has 100,000 to 150,000 clones, 55% to 75% seen once. What was sequenced was peripheral blood. These receptors were collected from a woman in her seventies with acute or convalescent COVID-19.

V gene TRBV6-5 combines with J gene TRBJ2-7; D unclear. Germline V gene data show CDR1 as MNHEY and CDR2 as SVGAGI. Trimming pared 3 bases from V and 5 bases from J, leaving 11 bases between. The length of the CDR3 is 13 residues. Here the CDR3 reads CASSYSAGNEQYF. The CDR3, as DNA: TGTGCCAGCAGTTATTCGGCAGGTAACGAGCAGTACTTC.

V is TRBV9 and J is TRBJ2-1; D is perhaps TRBD2 (7 bases). V was trimmed by 6 bases and J by 8 bases, leaving 24 bases between them. The CDR3 consists of 16 residues. Per the germline V gene, CDR1 is SGDLS and CDR2 is YYNGEE. The CDR3 sequence: CASNIEGRGGFDEQFF. Written as DNA, the CDR3 is TGTGCCAGCAATATAGAGGGCAGGGGAGGGTTCGATGAGCAGTTCTTC.

The chain is built from TRBV5-1 and TRBJ2-5; weak D call: TRBD2 (5 bases). In germline, CDR1 is SGHRS, CDR2 YFSETQ. There are 14 residues in the CDR3. The V and J ends lost 1 base and 1 base respectively, with 8 bases between them. CDR3 bases: TGCGCCAGCAGCTTGACGGGGAGCCAAGAGACCCAGTACTTC. Residues: CASSLTGSQETQYF.

The J gene is TRBJ2-7, the V gene TRBV9; D is perhaps TRBD2 (6 bases). The V gene lost 1 base and the J gene lost 2 bases, with 16 bases spanning the gap. CDR1 is SGDLS, CDR2 YYNGEE, per germline. The length of the CDR3 is 16 residues. Here the CDR3 DNA reads TGTGCCAGCAGCGTAAACGCGCGGGGAAGCCCCTACGAGCAGTACTTC. Translating gives CASSVNARGSPYEQYF.

CDR3 in amino acids: CASAGFGTDTQYF. CDR3 nucleotide sequence: TGTGCCAGCGCGGGTTTTGGGACAGATACGCAGTATTTT. The chain combines TRBV27 with TRBJ2-3, with D maybe TRBD2 (5 bases). The germline CDR1 and CDR2 sequences are MNHEY and SMNVEV (reference sequence). Trimming shortened V by 8 bases and J by 3 bases, and 12 bases separated the two germline ends. The CDR3 is 13 residues long.

This clone was found many times. The rearrangement uses TRBV28 and TRBJ1-6; possibly TRBD1 for D (6 bases). V was trimmed by 2 bases and J by 4 bases, leaving 9 bases between them. The CDR3 extends over 15 amino acids. The germline V gene has CDR1 MDHEN and CDR2 SYDVKM. In DNA form, the CDR3 reads TGTGCCAGCAGTTTAGGGGACACGTATAATTCACCCCTCCACTTT. Its translation is CASSLGDTYNSPLHF.

This clone showed up just once. J is TRBJ1-6 and V is TRBV5-1; unclear D gene. CDR3 size: 15 residues. V lost 4 bases, J lost 5 bases, and 13 bases lay in between. CDR1 SGHRS and CDR2 YFSETQ come from the germline V gene. CDR3 sequence: CASSPELTDNSPLHF. Here the CDR3 DNA reads TGCGCCAGCAGCCCCGAACTAACTGATAATTCACCCCTCCACTTT.

The rearrangement links TRBV2 to TRBJ2-2; D might be TRBD2 (5 bases). This CDR3 is built from 11 residues. Germline CDR1 and CDR2: SNHLY and FYNNEI. Between the trimmed V and J ends, which lost 7 bases and 8 bases, there was a span of 8 bases. As DNA, the CDR3 is TGTGCCAGCACCGGGGTGGGGGAGCTGTTTTTT. This sequence encodes CASTGVGELFF.

The J gene is TRBJ2-1, the V gene TRBV5-1, with TRBD2 matching over 11 bases. CDR1 is SGHRS, CDR2 YFSETQ, per germline. After removal of 5 bases from V and 2 bases from J, the junction contained 3 bases not matched to a gene. This CDR3 is 15 amino acids long. The CDR3 bases are TGCGCCAGCAGAACTAGCGGGGGCACCTACAATGAGCAGTTCTTC. It codes for CASRTSGGTYNEQFF.

The chain has TRBV7-9 and TRBJ2-7; tentative D call: TRBD1 (6 bases). This CDR3 is 18 amino acids long. The V and J ends lost 2 bases and 0 bases respectively, with 20 bases between them. From germline, CDR1 is SEHNR and CDR2 FQNEAQ (reference sequence). The CDR3 DNA follows: TGTGCCAGCAGCTTATCGGAACGGGACACCGTCCCCTCCTACGAGCAGTACTTC. Amino acid sequence: CASSLSERDTVPSYEQYF.

The V gene is TRBV9, the J gene TRBJ2-1; 7 bases map to TRBD2. Germline V lookup: CDR1 SGDLS, CDR2 YYNGEE. Trimming took 4 bases from V and 7 from J; bases not matched to a gene: 5. The CDR3 extends over 13 amino acids. The CDR3 loop is CASSSRGENEQFF. The DNA of the CDR3 is TGTGCCAGCAGCAGCCGGGGGGAGAATGAGCAGTTCTTC.

The rearrangement uses TRBV6-5 and TRBJ2-7, with 8 bases identical to TRBD1. This CDR3 has 14 residues. Germline loops: CDR1 MNHEY, CDR2 SVGAGI. Germline trimming cut 7 bases from V and 4 bases from J; bases unmatched to any gene: 9. CDR3: CASTSGTGNYEQYF. The CDR3 DNA follows: TGTGCCAGCACTTCCGGGACAGGAAATTACGAGCAGTACTTC.

This clone was counted only a few times. The chain is built from TRBV19 and TRBJ1-5, with TRBD1 as a possible D gene (6 bases). Germline values: CDR1 LNHDA, CDR2 SQIVND (reference sequence). This CDR3 has 14 residues. Trimming left V 3 bases short and J 5 bases short, with 11 bases between. CDR3 loop: CASSMEQGYQPQHF. CDR3 nucleotide sequence: TGTGCCAGTAGTATGGAACAGGGTTATCAGCCCCAGCATTTT.

This chain connects TRBV19 to TRBJ2-7; D is ambiguous. This CDR3 has 13 amino acids. Trimming shortened V by 5 bases and J by 3 bases, and 11 bases separated the two germline ends. Per germline, CDR1 LNHDA and CDR2 SQIVND (reference sequence). The CDR3 sequence is CASSRGRDYEQYF. The CDR3 DNA sequence: TGTGCCAGTAGTCGCGGCAGAGACTACGAGCAGTACTTC.

V usage is TRBV5-1 and J usage is TRBJ2-1; TRBD1 might be the D (6 bases). This CDR3 has 16 residues. Between the trimmed V and J ends, which lost 5 bases and 5 bases, there was a span of 20 bases. CDR1 is SGHRS and CDR2 is YFSETQ in the germline V gene. CDR3 bases: TGCGCCAGCAGAAGGGGGAGCCTCTTCAATCACAATGAGCAGTTCTTC. Protein: CASRRGSLFNHNEQFF.

This clone was observed a few times. V is TRBV4-1 and J is TRBJ2-3; 7 bases fit TRBD1. There are 15 residues in the CDR3. V shed 2 bases, J shed 1 base, and the junction held 3 bases outside the gene matches. Germline loops: CDR1 MGHRA, CDR2 YSYEKL. CDR3 loop: CASSQSGTGTDTQYF. The CDR3 nucleotides are TGCGCCAGCAGCCAATCCGGGACAGGCACAGATACGCAGTATTTT.

Sample share makes this clone large. This chain joins TRBV30 and TRBJ2-6; D is perhaps TRBD1 (5 bases). This CDR3 has 16 amino acids. Germline values: CDR1 GTSNPN, CDR2 SVGIG (reference sequence). V was shortened by 0 bases and J by 4 bases, with 13 bases between the two germline ends. This chain's CDR3 is CAWSVPAGNGANVLTF. Here the CDR3 DNA reads TGTGCCTGGAGTGTACCGGCAGGGAACGGGGCCAACGTCCTGACTTTC.

The chain links TRBV6-1 to TRBJ1-2; D is possibly TRBD1 (5 bases). Germline-derived CDR1 and CDR2 are MNHNS and SASEGT. The CDR3 is 14 amino acids. Trimming stripped 2 bases from V and 5 bases from J, with 12 bases between. This chain's CDR3 is CASSESAGRYGYTF. The CDR3 nucleotides read TGTGCCAGCAGTGAAAGTGCAGGGAGGTATGGCTACACCTTC.

This clone was detected only a few times. The chain employs TRBV19 and TRBJ1-1; D may be TRBD1 (6 bases). CDR3 length: 13 amino acids. Germline-derived CDR1 and CDR2 are LNHDA and SQIVND (reference sequence). Trimming took 3 bases from V and 4 from J, leaving 9 bases between them. The CDR3 DNA is TGTGCCAGTAGTATTCAGGGGTTCACTGAAGCTTTCTTT. Its protein product is CASSIQGFTEAFF.

The gene calls are TRBV5-1 and TRBJ1-1; D gene unclear. There are 11 residues in the CDR3. V was pared by 0 bases and J by 11 bases, with 8 bases between. Germline CDR1 reads SGHRS; CDR2 reads YFSETQ. In nucleotides, the CDR3 is TGCGCCAGCAGCTTGGGCGGCGGGGCTTTCTTT. Amino acids: CASSLGGGAFF. Supplemented by reference TRBV5-1 and TRBJ1-1, the full variable domain reads KAGVTQTPRYLIKTRGQQVTLSCSPISGHRSVSWYQQTPGQGLQFLFEYFSETQRNKGNFPGRFSGRQFSNSRSEMNVSTLELGDSALYLCASSLGGGAFFGQGTRLTVV.

The rearrangement joins TRBV6-5 to TRBJ2-5, with unresolved D. The CDR3 has 14 amino acids. Trimming took off 5 bases at V and 2 bases at J, with 12 bases between the two ends. Germline CDR1 reads MNHEY; CDR2 reads SVGAGI. CDR3 nucleotides: TGTGCCAGCAGTCCCGAGGCCGTACAAGAGACCCAGTACTTC. Protein product: CASSPEAVQETQYF.

This clone has only a few counts. The V and J genes are TRBV19 and TRBJ1-2; TRBD1 matches at 12 bases. CDR1 is LNHDA, CDR2 SQIVND, per germline (reference sequence). The CDR3 sequence is 14 residues long. Germline trimming cut 6 bases from V and 8 bases from J; bases unmatched to any gene: 7. The CDR3 reads CASSRDRGRGGYTF. The CDR3 bases are TGTGCCAGTAGCCGGGACAGGGGGCGAGGAGGCTACACCTTC.

V gene TRBV9 combines with J gene TRBJ2-3; 9 bases match TRBD2. The CDR3 is made up of 19 amino acids. Germline CDR1 SGDLS, CDR2 YYNGEE. The trim removed 0 bases at V and 6 bases at J, leaving 17 bases unmatched. CDR3 sequence: CASSVAPEGPRGGMDTQYF. CDR3 coding DNA: TGTGCCAGCAGCGTAGCTCCAGAGGGGCCGCGGGGGGGCATGGATACGCAGTATTTT.